The 24 T cell receptor beta chains reported below all come from one sample, sequenced in a study of shared clonotypes between healthy human individuals. Generated by immunoSEQ multiplex PCR, the TCRdb table keeps only in-frame clones and is missing some. The sample lists some 1,100,000 clones, 75% to 85% seen once, with 0.52% in the top ten. Sequencing was done on a sample of memory CD4+ T cells from PBMCs. The subset denotes: CD45RA-negative fraction. These receptors were obtained from a young man in good health. Some clones in this sample may be carry-over from other donors' samples.

This clone was counted a single time. This chain uses TRBV5-1 with TRBJ2-4, with 14 nucleotides matching TRBD2. The ends lost 3 bases at V and 5 bases at J; junction bases unmatched: 10. This CDR3 is 18 amino acids long. CDR1 is SGHRS and CDR2 is YFSETQ in the germline V gene. CDR3 amino acids: CASSSRGTSGSRENIQYF. In nucleotides, the CDR3 is TGCGCCAGCAGCTCCCGGGGGACTAGCGGGAGTAGGGAAAACATTCAGTACTTC.

The chain uses TRBV6-1 and TRBJ1-2, with D unresolved. This CDR3 is 15 amino acids long. CDR1 and CDR2 (germline): MNHNS, SASEGT. V was clipped by 3 bases and J by 0 bases, with 11 bases between them. The CDR3 reads CASSDPASSNYGYTF. The CDR3 bases are TGTGCCAGCAGTGATCCGGCCAGTTCTAACTATGGCTACACCTTC.

V gene TRBV5-1 combines with J gene TRBJ1-1, with D uncertain. The CDR3 has 13 residues. Germline lookup yields CDR1 SGHRS and CDR2 YFSETQ. V lost 4 bases and J 8 bases, leaving 15 bases between the germline ends. DNA for the CDR3: TGCGCCAGCAGCCTCCGGCTCGGCTCCGAAGCTTTCTTT. The encoded protein is CASSLRLGSEAFF.

The chain employs TRBV27 and TRBJ2-1, with D maybe TRBD2 (5 bases). The CDR3 sequence is 12 residues long. Germline loops: CDR1 MNHEY, CDR2 SMNVEV (reference sequence). The ends were cut back, 4 bases at V and 11 bases at J, with 12 bases in the middle. The CDR3 DNA is TGTGCCAGCAGTTCACCGGGATATAAGCAGTTCTTC. It codes for CASSSPGYKQFF.

In its sample, this clone was seen a few times. Other DNA sequences in the same sample also yield this CDR3. The chain carries TRBV7-6 and TRBJ2-7, with D possibly matching TRBD2 (5 bases). V lost 3 bases to trimming and J lost 0 bases, with 9 bases between them. The CDR3 is 14 residues long. CDR1 is SGHVS, CDR2 FNYEAQ, per germline. The CDR3 sequence is CASSLSGTSYEQYF. The CDR3 DNA is TGTGCCAGCAGCTTGAGCGGCACCTCCTACGAGCAGTACTTC.

The chain carries TRBV29-1 and TRBJ2-7, with D maybe TRBD1 (6 bases). The CDR3 covers 15 residues. Trimming took 0 bases from V and 2 from J, leaving 14 bases between them. Per germline, CDR1 SQVTM and CDR2 ANQGSEA. CDR3 in DNA: TGCAGCGTTGAAGAAGGCAGGGGCCGGCCCTACGAGCAGTACTTC. Amino acid sequence: CSVEEGRGRPYEQYF.

Note on this clone: The identical CDR3 is also encoded by other nucleotide sequences in the sample. The V call is TRBV6-5, the J call TRBJ2-1; 9 positions agree with TRBD1. The CDR3 sequence is 15 residues long. Germline V gene lookup returns CDR1 MNHEY and CDR2 SVGAGI. J was trimmed by 4 bases and V by 2 bases; bases with no gene match: 3. CDR3 amino acids: CASSYEGTGYNEQFF. The DNA of the CDR3 is TGTGCCAGCAGTTACGAGGGGACAGGGTACAATGAGCAGTTCTTC.

The chain couples TRBV29-1 to TRBJ2-1, with D perhaps matching TRBD2 (5 bases). The CDR3 totals 13 residues. The germline V and J ends were trimmed by 4 bases and 2 bases, with 9 bases remaining between them. Looked up from germline, CDR1 is SQVTM and CDR2 is ANQGSEA. CDR3 sequence reads: CSVAVTTYNEQFF. DNA of the CDR3: TGCAGCGTTGCAGTGACTACCTACAATGAGCAGTTCTTC.

On this clone itself: Other DNA sequences of this sample code for an identical CDR3. This chain joins TRBV7-9 and TRBJ1-5, with unresolved D. The CDR3 is 12 residues long. Germline assignment: CDR1 SEHNR and CDR2 FQNEAQ (reference sequence). Trimming took 3 bases from V and 6 from J, leaving 6 bases between them. The CDR3 coding sequence is TGTGCCAGCAGCTTGGGTCGTCAGCCCCAGCATTTT. Translating it yields CASSLGRQPQHF.

The genes are TRBV4-1 and TRBJ2-1; tentatively, D is TRBD1 or TRBD2 (7 bases each). The CDR3 runs to 16 residues. The V end lost 6 bases, the J end lost 7 bases, and 22 bases lay between the germline ends. Germline loops: CDR1 MGHRA, CDR2 YSYEKL. CDR3 nucleotides: TGCGCCAGCAGGGAGGTCAGGGGGGGAAATTTGAATGAGCAGTTCTTC. It specifies CASREVRGGNLNEQFF.

The gene calls are TRBV11-2 and TRBJ1-1, with TRBD1 identical over 12 bases. Germline V gene lookup returns CDR1 SGHAT and CDR2 FQNNGV. The J segment lost 0 bases and the V segment lost 3 bases, leaving 5 bases of the junction unmatched. The CDR3 sequence is 17 residues long. Here the CDR3 reads CASSLWGQGALNTEAFF. The DNA of the CDR3 is TGTGCCAGCAGCTTGTGGGGACAGGGGGCCTTGAACACTGAAGCTTTCTTT.

This clone has more than one count but fewer than ten. This CDR3 is CASSFERENTEAFF. The DNA of the CDR3 is TGTGCCAGCAGCTTTGAACGGGAAAACACTGAAGCTTTCTTT. The chain couples TRBV7-9 to TRBJ1-1; D is ambiguous. The CDR3 is 14 residues long. V was pared by 3 bases and J by 2 bases, with 10 bases between. From germline, CDR1 is SEHNR and CDR2 FQNEAQ (reference sequence).

This clone has only one observation. This chain uses TRBV7-2 with TRBJ2-1, with D uncertain. Trimming removed 0 bases at V and 4 bases at J, with 4 bases between. Germline CDR1 and CDR2: SGHTA and FQGNSA. CDR3 length equals 13 residues. The CDR3 loop is CASSLAKYNEQFF. CDR3 DNA: TGTGCCAGCAGCTTAGCGAAATACAATGAGCAGTTCTTC.

V gene TRBV10-3 combines with J gene TRBJ1-5, with a possible D match to TRBD1 (5 bases). Trimming removed 6 bases from V and 3 bases from J, with 9 bases in between. Germline V gives CDR1 ENHRY, CDR2 SYGVKD. CDR3 length equals 13 residues. The CDR3 loop reads CAISRDHNQPQHF. For the CDR3, the DNA is TGTGCCATCAGCCGGGACCACAATCAGCCCCAGCATTTT.

This clone was observed a few times. The chain employs TRBV7-9 and TRBJ2-2, with 7 bases identical to TRBD1. Germline V lookup: CDR1 SEHNR, CDR2 FQNEAQ (reference sequence). CDR3 size: 15 residues. The J segment lost 2 bases and the V segment lost 11 bases, leaving 11 bases of the junction unmatched. CDR3 sequence (DNA): TGTGCCGGAACTAATTACAGGGGAAACACCGGGGAGCTGTTTTTT. Translating gives CAGTNYRGNTGELFF.

V gene TRBV9 combines with J gene TRBJ2-2, with 7 bases lining up with TRBD2. With V trimmed by 0 bases and J by 5 bases, 10 bases remained unmatched. This CDR3 contains 17 residues. Germline assignment: CDR1 SGDLS and CDR2 YYNGEE. CDR3 loop: CASSVEWGGSLTGELFF. The CDR3 nucleotides read TGTGCCAGCAGCGTAGAGTGGGGCGGGAGTTTAACCGGGGAGCTGTTTTTT.

This chain joins TRBV5-1 and TRBJ2-2, with 8 bases matching TRBD2. There are 15 residues in the CDR3. The V and J ends lost 4 bases and 6 bases, in that order; junction bases with no gene match: 8. Per the germline V gene, CDR1 is SGHRS and CDR2 is YFSETQ. The CDR3 sequence is CASSGGTRGAGELFF. CDR3 in DNA: TGCGCCAGCAGCGGCGGGACTAGGGGGGCCGGGGAGCTGTTTTTT.

For this clone: Other DNA sequences in this specimen translate into the identical CDR3. The chain uses TRBV27 and TRBJ2-4; 9 positions agree with TRBD1. Trimming cost V 6 bases and J 1 base; bases outside gene matches: 4. Germline V lookup: CDR1 MNHEY, CDR2 SMNVEV (reference sequence). This CDR3 has 15 amino acids. CDR3 sequence (DNA): TGTGCCAGCAGCTTACAGGGGGCTGCCAAAAACATTCAGTACTTC. Translating gives CASSLQGAAKNIQYF.

The V call is TRBV2, the J call TRBJ1-2, with D tentatively TRBD1 (5 bases). The CDR3 is 13 amino acids. Between the trimmed V and J ends, which lost 0 bases and 7 bases, there was a span of 9 bases. Per germline, CDR1 SNHLY and CDR2 FYNNEI. Written as DNA, the CDR3 is TGTGCCAGCAGTGAAGCGCGGGGGGTTGGCTACACCTTC. Protein product: CASSEARGVGYTF. The full variable domain, its missing parts supplied by reference TRBV2 and TRBJ1-2, is EPEVTQTPSHQVTQMGQEVILRCVPISNHLYFYWYRQILGQKVEFLVSFYNNEISEKSEIFDDQFSVERPDGSNFTLKIRSTKLEDSAMYFCASSEARGVGYTFGSGTRLTVV.

V and J are TRBV5-4 and TRBJ2-3, with 14 bases aligning to TRBD2. In germline, CDR1 is SGHNT, CDR2 YYREEE (reference sequence). V lost 3 bases and J lost 11; bases outside the gene matches: 14. CDR3 length: 17 residues. CDR3 region: CASSSGQDGGTSGRQYF. In DNA form, the CDR3 reads TGTGCCAGCAGCTCGGGACAGGACGGTGGGACTAGCGGGAGGCAGTATTTT.

The gene calls are TRBV7-9 and TRBJ2-6; D is unresolved. Germline V gene sequence: CDR1 SEHNR, CDR2 FQNEAQ (reference sequence). Trimming pared 7 bases from V and 2 bases from J, leaving 9 bases between. The CDR3 is 14 residues long. CDR3 sequence: CASTYDTGANVLTF. The DNA of the CDR3 is TGTGCCAGCACCTATGACACTGGGGCCAACGTCCTGACTTTC.

This clone was seen a few times. V gene TRBV4-3 combines with J gene TRBJ1-2; D is possibly TRBD1 (6 bases). The CDR3 extends over 15 amino acids. Germline CDR1 reads LGHNA; CDR2 reads YSLEER. The V gene lost 2 bases and the J gene lost 3 bases, with 13 bases spanning the gap. For the CDR3, the DNA is TGCGCCAGCAGCCAAAACTACAGGGCGGACTATGGCTACACCTTC. Protein product: CASSQNYRADYGYTF.

The table lists this clone with many counts. V usage is TRBV30 and J usage is TRBJ2-2; D gene ambiguous. V lost 2 bases and J 7 bases, leaving 14 bases between the germline ends. Germline loops: CDR1 GTSNPN, CDR2 SVGIG (reference sequence). The CDR3 spans 14 residues. This CDR3 reads CAWSRVGLYGELFF. CDR3 DNA: TGTGCCTGGAGTCGGGTAGGGTTGTACGGGGAGCTGTTTTTT.

V is TRBV2 and J is TRBJ2-5, with a weak D call TRBD2 (5 bases). Per germline, CDR1 SNHLY and CDR2 FYNNEI. Trimming cost V 6 bases and J 2 bases, with 7 bases left between them. CDR3 length equals 12 residues. DNA for the CDR3: TGTGCCAGCAGGGACTTACAAGAGACCCAGTACTTC. It specifies CASRDLQETQYF.